This T cell receptor (beta chain) was sequenced for a study of beta chain features in type 1 diabetes. Points from the study as a whole: For type 1 diabetes patients, VDJ junctions showed fewer insertions and more deletions.

Isolated RNA was reverse transcribed in full, so expressed TCRB transcripts were sequenced. Using immunoSEQ multiplex PCR, the repertoire was profiled, and TCRdb retains in-frame clones only, with some absent. Among 300,000 to 350,000 clones listed, 13% to 15% were seen once. This clone was counted between two and nine times. Its antigen is not identified. Trimming shortened V by 5 bases and J by 12 bases, and 8 bases separated the two germline ends. CDR1 is SGHTA and CDR2 is FQGNSA in the germline V gene. The CDR3 totals 10 residues. V and J are TRBV7-2 and TRBJ2-1; tentatively, D is TRBD1 (5 bases). The clonotype originates from a young man in good health. Sequenced: central memory CD4+ T cells from blood. CDR3 DNA sequence: TGTGCCAGCAGCGCGACAGTGCAGTTCTTC. Amino acids: CASSATVQFF.